Following are 11 T cell receptor beta chains from one sample sequenced in a study of resident and recirculating memory T cells in vitiligo. The assay was immunoSEQ multiplex PCR, and TCRdb's table has in-frame clones only and misses some. The data hold around 76,000 clones, with about nine tenths observed a single time. The sequenced sample consisted of blood. The origin of the receptors is a male donor with vitiligo.

The chain uses TRBV19 and TRBJ1-2; D ambiguous. The ends were cut back, 5 bases at V and 0 bases at J, with 7 bases in the middle. The CDR3 runs 13 residues. The germline V gene has CDR1 LNHDA and CDR2 SQIVND (reference sequence). CDR3 region: CASSSTANYGYTF. For the CDR3, the DNA is TGTGCCAGTAGTTCTACAGCTAACTATGGCTACACCTTC.

This clone occurred once. V and J are TRBV27 and TRBJ1-1; 10 bases are shared with TRBD1. CDR3 size: 13 residues. The germline gives CDR1 MNHEY, CDR2 SMNVEV (reference sequence). The trim removed 9 bases at V and 4 bases at J, leaving 5 bases unmatched. DNA for the CDR3: TGTGCCAGTATCGGGACAGGGGTCACTGAAGCTTTCTTT. Translation: CASIGTGVTEAFF.

V is TRBV9 and J is TRBJ2-5; 7 nucleotides agree with TRBD2. Germline V gene sequence: CDR1 SGDLS, CDR2 YYNGEE. J lost 1 base, V lost 0 bases, and 0 bases had no gene match. The CDR3 runs to 14 residues. CDR3 sequence: CASSVAGGQETQYF. The CDR3 nucleotides read TGTGCCAGCAGCGTAGCGGGGGGCCAAGAGACCCAGTACTTC.

The chain couples TRBV5-1 to TRBJ2-1; 12 nucleotides match TRBD2. Germline CDR1 reads SGHRS; CDR2 reads YFSETQ. J gave up 13 bases and V 4 bases, and 12 bases lay outside the gene matches. The CDR3 length is 15 residues. The CDR3 loop reads CASSTGLAGSYIQFF. CDR3 coding DNA: TGCGCCAGCAGCACCGGACTAGCGGGGTCGTATATACAGTTCTTC. The full variable domain, in which reference TRBV5-1 and TRBJ2-1 provide the parts outside the CDR3, is KAGVTQTPRYLIKTRGQQVTLSCSPISGHRSVSWYQQTPGQGLQFLFEYFSETQRNKGNFPGRFSGRQFSNSRSEMNVSTLELGDSALYLCASSTGLAGSYIQFFGPGTRLTVL.

This clone was observed a single time. The chain couples TRBV4-1 to TRBJ2-7; 7 bases are a match to TRBD2. Trimming at V came to 4 bases and at J to 0 bases, leaving 9 bases not matched to a gene. The CDR3 consists of 16 residues. Germline V gene sequence: CDR1 MGHRA, CDR2 YSYEKL. CDR3 sequence (DNA): TGCGCCAGCAGCCCCTCGGGGAGGGGAGGCTCCTACGAGCAGTACTTC. It yields the protein CASSPSGRGGSYEQYF.

This chain connects TRBV10-3 to TRBJ2-5; perhaps TRBD1 as D (5 bases). The CDR3 sequence is 14 residues long. The V end was cut by 3 bases, the J end by 5 bases, with 13 bases between. The V gene's germline CDR1 is ENHRY and CDR2 SYGVKD. This chain's CDR3 is CAISEWEGVETQYF. CDR3 DNA: TGTGCCATCAGTGAATGGGAAGGGGTCGAGACCCAGTACTTC.

The CDR3: CASNRGASSPLHF. The CDR3 DNA sequence: TGTGCCAGCAACCGGGGGGCAAGTTCACCCCTCCACTTT. The rearrangement uses TRBV6-5 and TRBJ1-6; perhaps TRBD1 as D (6 bases). With 7 bases removed from V and 9 bases from J, the gap between germline ends came to 13 bases. Germline CDR1 reads MNHEY; CDR2 reads SVGAGI. The CDR3 covers 13 residues.

The chain has TRBV4-2 and TRBJ1-2; perhaps TRBD1 as D (5 bases). The CDR3 runs 18 residues. Germline CDR1 reads LGHNA; CDR2 reads YNFKEQ. The V end lost 4 bases, the J end lost 0 bases, and 21 bases lay between the germline ends. In nucleotides, the CDR3 is TGTGCCAGCAGCCCGGAGGGGAGTAGAACGACTGCTAACTATGGCTACACCTTC. This sequence encodes CASSPEGSRTTANYGYTF.

This sequence joins TRBV2 and TRBJ2-7; 10 bases match TRBD2. The length of the CDR3 is 13 residues. J lost 5 bases, V lost 3 bases, and 1 base had no gene match. In germline, CDR1 is SNHLY, CDR2 FYNNEI. Here the CDR3 DNA reads TGTGCCAGCAGTGAGGGACTAGCGCACGAGCAGTACTTC. It translates to CASSEGLAHEQYF.

This sequence joins TRBV10-3 and TRBJ2-7, with 7 bases aligning to TRBD1. J gave up 2 bases and V 5 bases, and 3 bases lay outside the gene matches. Germline CDR1 and CDR2: ENHRY and SYGVKD. The CDR3 has 13 residues. CDR3 DNA sequence: TGTGCCATCAGTCAGACAGGGCCCTACGAGCAGTACTTC. Residues: CAISQTGPYEQYF.

The DNA for the CDR3 is TGTGCCATCAGTGAGGCAGGACAGTCCTACGAGCAGTACTTC. Protein: CAISEAGQSYEQYF. This chain joins TRBV10-3 and TRBJ2-7, with D maybe TRBD1 (6 bases). Germline loops: CDR1 ENHRY, CDR2 SYGVKD. This CDR3 region has 14 residues. V shed 2 bases and J shed 1 base, with 9 bases lying between them.